This TCR beta chain derives from a study of cytomegalovirus exposure and HLA in healthy donors. This CDR3 region has 15 residues. V was cut by 5 bases and J by 0 bases, with 13 bases left in between. Germline CDR1 is LNHDA and CDR2 is SQIVND (reference sequence). Every donor was a healthy person donating bone marrow. PCR was performed using 60 Vbeta and 13 Jbeta primers. Sequencing used immunoSEQ multiplex PCR; TCRdb keeps in-frame clones, though not all of them. The sample shows approximately 150,000 clones, approximately 81% of them seen only once. Only one count was recorded for this clone. Its cognate antigen is unknown. Study findings and constraints: Specificity of three CMV-associated chains for CMV antigens was verified in vitro. In a later analysis, TCR beta V- and J-gene trimming was associated with a missense DCLRE1C variant.

V and J are TRBV19 and TRBJ1-1, with D possibly TRBD1 on 6 matching bases. Sequenced sample: PBMCs. This receptor was obtained from a man under 40 in good health and CMV-seronegative. The CDR3 nucleotides read TGTGCCAGTAGTTCACGACAGGCCATGAACACTGAAGCTTTCTTT. Amino acid sequence: CASSSRQAMNTEAFF. The full variable domain, with the rest looked up from reference TRBV19 and TRBJ1-1, is DGGITQSPKYLFRKEGQNVTLSCEQNLNHDAMYWYRQDPGQGLRLIYYSQIVNDFQKGDIAEGYSVSREKKESFPLTVTSAQKNPTAFYLCASSSRQAMNTEAFFGQGTRLTVV.